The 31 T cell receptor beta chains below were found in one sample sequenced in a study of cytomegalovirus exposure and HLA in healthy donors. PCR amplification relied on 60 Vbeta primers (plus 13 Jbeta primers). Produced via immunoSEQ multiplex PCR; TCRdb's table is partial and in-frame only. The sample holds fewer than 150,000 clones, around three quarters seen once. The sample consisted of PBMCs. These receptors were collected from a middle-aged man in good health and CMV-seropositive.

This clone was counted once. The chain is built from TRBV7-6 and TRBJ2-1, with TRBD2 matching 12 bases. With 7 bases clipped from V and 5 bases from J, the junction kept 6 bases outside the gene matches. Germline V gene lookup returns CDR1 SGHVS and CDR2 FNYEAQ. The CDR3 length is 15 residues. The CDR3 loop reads CASTPGLAGNNEQFF. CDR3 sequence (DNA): TGTGCCAGCACGCCCGGACTAGCGGGGAACAATGAGCAGTTCTTC.

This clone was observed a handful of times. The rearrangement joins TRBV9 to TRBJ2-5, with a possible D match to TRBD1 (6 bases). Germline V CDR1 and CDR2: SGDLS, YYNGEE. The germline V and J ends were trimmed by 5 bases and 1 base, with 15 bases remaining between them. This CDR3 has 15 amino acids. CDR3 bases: TGTGCCAGCAGTGTAACAGGGTATAGCCAAGAGACCCAGTACTTC. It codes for CASSVTGYSQETQYF.

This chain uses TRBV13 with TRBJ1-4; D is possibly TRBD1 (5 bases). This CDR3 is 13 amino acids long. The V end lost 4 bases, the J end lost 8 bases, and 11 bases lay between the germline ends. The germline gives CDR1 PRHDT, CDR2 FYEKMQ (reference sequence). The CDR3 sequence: CASSSQGREKLFF. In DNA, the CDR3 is TGTGCCAGCAGCTCCCAGGGAAGGGAAAAACTGTTTTTT.

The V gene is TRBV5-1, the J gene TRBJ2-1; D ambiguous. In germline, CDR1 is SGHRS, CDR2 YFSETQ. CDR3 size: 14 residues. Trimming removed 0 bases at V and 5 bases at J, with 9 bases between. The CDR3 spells CASSLGQDNNEQFF. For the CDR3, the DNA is TGCGCCAGCAGCTTGGGCCAGGATAACAATGAGCAGTTCTTC.

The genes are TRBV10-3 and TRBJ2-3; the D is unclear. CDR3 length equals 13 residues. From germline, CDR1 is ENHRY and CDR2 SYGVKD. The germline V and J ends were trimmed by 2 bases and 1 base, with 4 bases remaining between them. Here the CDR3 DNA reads TGTGCCATCAGTGAGCTAGGCACAGATACGCAGTATTTT. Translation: CAISELGTDTQYF.

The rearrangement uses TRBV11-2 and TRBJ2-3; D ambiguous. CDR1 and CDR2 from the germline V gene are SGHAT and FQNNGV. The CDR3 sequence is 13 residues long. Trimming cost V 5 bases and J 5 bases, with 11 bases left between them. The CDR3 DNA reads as TGTGCCAGCAGCCTACCCGTACTAGATACGCAGTATTTT. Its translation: CASSLPVLDTQYF.

The chain's CDR3 is CASSYHPGLAGAGELFF. CDR3 coding DNA: TGTGCCAGCAGCTATCATCCGGGACTAGCGGGAGCCGGGGAGCTGTTTTTT. V and J are TRBV5-4 and TRBJ2-2; TRBD2 agrees at 14 bases. Trimming cost V 3 bases and J 6 bases; bases outside gene matches: 7. Germline loops: CDR1 SGHNT, CDR2 YYREEE (reference sequence). This CDR3 is 17 amino acids long.

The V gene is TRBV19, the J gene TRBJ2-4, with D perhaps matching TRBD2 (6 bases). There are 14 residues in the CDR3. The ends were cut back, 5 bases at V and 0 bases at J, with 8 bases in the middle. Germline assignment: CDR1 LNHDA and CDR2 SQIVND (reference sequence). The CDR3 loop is CASSAGLAKNIQYF. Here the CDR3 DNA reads TGTGCCAGTAGTGCGGGACTAGCCAAAAACATTCAGTACTTC. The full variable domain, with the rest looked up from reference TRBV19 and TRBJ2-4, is DGGITQSPKYLFRKEGQNVTLSCEQNLNHDAMYWYRQDPGQGLRLIYYSQIVNDFQKGDIAEGYSVSREKKESFPLTVTSAQKNPTAFYLCASSAGLAKNIQYFGAGTRLSVL.

The CDR3 is CASSPRAGGNTEAFF. Written as DNA, the CDR3 is TGTGCCAGCAGCCCCCGGGCAGGGGGGAACACTGAAGCTTTCTTT. The chain links TRBV5-6 to TRBJ1-1; TRBD1 matches 7 bases. Looked up from germline, CDR1 is SGHDT and CDR2 is YYEEEE. The CDR3 covers 15 residues. V shed 4 bases and J 1 base; nucleotides not matched to a gene: 7. The full variable domain, rest sourced from reference TRBV5-6 and TRBJ1-1, is DAGVTQSPTHLIKTRGQQVTLRCSPKSGHDTVSWYQQALGQGPQFIFQYYEEEERQRGNFPDRFSGHQFPNYSSELNVNALLLGDSALYLCASSPRAGGNTEAFFGQGTRLTVV.

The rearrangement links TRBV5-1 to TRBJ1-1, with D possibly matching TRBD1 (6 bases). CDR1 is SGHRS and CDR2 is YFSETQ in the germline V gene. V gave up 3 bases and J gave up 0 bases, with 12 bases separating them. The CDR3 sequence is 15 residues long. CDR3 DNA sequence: TGCGCCAGCAGCTCGCATACAGGGTTGAACACTGAAGCTTTCTTT. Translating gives CASSSHTGLNTEAFF.

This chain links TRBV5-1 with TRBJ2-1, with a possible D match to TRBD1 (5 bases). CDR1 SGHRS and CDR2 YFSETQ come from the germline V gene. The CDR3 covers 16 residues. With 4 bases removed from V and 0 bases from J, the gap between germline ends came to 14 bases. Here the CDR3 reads CASSTRWQGSYNEQFF. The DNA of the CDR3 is TGCGCCAGCAGCACCCGGTGGCAGGGCTCCTACAATGAGCAGTTCTTC.

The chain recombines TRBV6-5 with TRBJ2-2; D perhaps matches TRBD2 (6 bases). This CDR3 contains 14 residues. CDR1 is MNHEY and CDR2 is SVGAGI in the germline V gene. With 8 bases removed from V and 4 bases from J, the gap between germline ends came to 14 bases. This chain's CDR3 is CASGPGTFTGELFF. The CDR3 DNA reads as TGTGCCAGCGGACCCGGGACTTTCACCGGGGAGCTGTTTTTT.

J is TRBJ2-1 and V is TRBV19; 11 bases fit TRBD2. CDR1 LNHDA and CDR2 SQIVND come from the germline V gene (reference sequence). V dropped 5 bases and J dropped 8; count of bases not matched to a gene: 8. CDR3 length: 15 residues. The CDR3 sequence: CASSPKASGRYEQFF. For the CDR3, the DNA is TGTGCCAGTAGTCCCAAGGCTAGCGGGAGGTATGAGCAGTTCTTC.

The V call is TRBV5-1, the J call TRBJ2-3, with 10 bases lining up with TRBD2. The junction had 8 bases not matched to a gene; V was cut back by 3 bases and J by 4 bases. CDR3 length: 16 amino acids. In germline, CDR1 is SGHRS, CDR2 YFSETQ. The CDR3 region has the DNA TGCGCCAGCAGCTCAGTAGCGGGAGGTGGCGCAGATACGCAGTATTTT. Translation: CASSSVAGGGADTQYF.

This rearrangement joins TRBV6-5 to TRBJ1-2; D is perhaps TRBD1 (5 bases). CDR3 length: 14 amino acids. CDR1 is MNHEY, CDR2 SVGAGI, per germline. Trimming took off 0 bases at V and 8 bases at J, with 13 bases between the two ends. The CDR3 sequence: CASSYSYGARGYTF. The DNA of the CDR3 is TGTGCCAGCAGTTACTCTTATGGGGCACGAGGCTACACCTTC.

CDR3 protein: CATSRDGTSGYNEQFF. DNA for the CDR3: TGTGCCACCAGCAGAGACGGGACTAGCGGCTACAATGAGCAGTTCTTC. The chain uses TRBV15 and TRBJ2-1; 11 nucleotides agree with TRBD2. The length of the CDR3 is 16 residues. The V segment lost 0 bases and the J segment 3 bases; nucleotides outside the gene matches: 1. CDR1 and CDR2 from the germline V gene are LNHNV and YYDKDF (reference sequence).

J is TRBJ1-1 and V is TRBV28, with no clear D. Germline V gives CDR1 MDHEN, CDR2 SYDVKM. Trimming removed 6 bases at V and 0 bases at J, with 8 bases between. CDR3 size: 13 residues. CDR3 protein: CASRSTMNTEAFF. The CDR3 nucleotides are TGTGCCAGCAGATCGACAATGAACACTGAAGCTTTCTTT.

CDR3 region: CASSFGTGNTEAFF. CDR3 DNA sequence: TGTGCCAGCAGCTTCGGGACAGGGAACACTGAAGCTTTCTTT. The V gene is TRBV11-2, the J gene TRBJ1-1; 8 positions match TRBD1. The CDR3 contains 14 residues. The trim removed 3 bases at V and 1 base at J, leaving 1 base unmatched. Per the germline V gene, CDR1 is SGHAT and CDR2 is FQNNGV. Full variable domain (missing parts from reference TRBV11-2 and TRBJ1-1): EAGVAQSPRYKIIEKRQSVAFWCNPISGHATLYWYQQILGQGPKLLIQFQNNGVVDDSQLPKDRFSAERLKGVDSTLKIQPAKLEDSAVYLCASSFGTGNTEAFFGQGTRLTVV.

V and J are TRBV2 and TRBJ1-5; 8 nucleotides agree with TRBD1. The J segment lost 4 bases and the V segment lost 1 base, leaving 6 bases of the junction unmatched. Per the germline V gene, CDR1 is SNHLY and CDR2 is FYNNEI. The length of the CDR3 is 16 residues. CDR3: CASSEVGRTGNQPQHF. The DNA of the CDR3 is TGTGCCAGCAGTGAAGTCGGGAGGACAGGGAATCAGCCCCAGCATTTT.

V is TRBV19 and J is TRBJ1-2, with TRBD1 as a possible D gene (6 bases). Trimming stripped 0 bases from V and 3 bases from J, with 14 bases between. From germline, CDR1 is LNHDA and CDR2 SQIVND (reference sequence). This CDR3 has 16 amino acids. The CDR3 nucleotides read TGTGCCAGTAGTATAGAGGACAGCTACCGGGACTATGGCTACACCTTC. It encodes CASSIEDSYRDYGYTF.

The CDR3 protein is CASSDRLAGSYEQYF. CDR3 DNA sequence: TGTGCCAGCTCAGACAGGCTAGCGGGCTCCTACGAGCAGTACTTC. The J gene is TRBJ2-7, the V gene TRBV18; the match to TRBD2 covers 8 bases. Trimming took 5 bases from V and 0 from J; bases not matched to a gene: 6. The germline gives CDR1 KGHSH, CDR2 LQKENI. This CDR3 has 15 residues.

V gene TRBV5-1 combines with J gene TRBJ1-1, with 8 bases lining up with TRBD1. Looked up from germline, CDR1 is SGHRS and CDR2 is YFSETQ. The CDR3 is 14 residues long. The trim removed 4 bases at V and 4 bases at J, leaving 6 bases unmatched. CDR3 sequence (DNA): TGCGCCAGCAGCCTACAGGGGGGGAGCACTGAAGCTTTCTTT. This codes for CASSLQGGSTEAFF.

The CDR3 nucleotides read TGTGCCAGCTCAAGTGGGACTAGCGGACGCACCCTCTACGAGCAGTACTTC. Protein: CASSSGTSGRTLYEQYF. The genes are TRBV18 and TRBJ2-7, with 11 bases identical to TRBD2. Germline CDR1 and CDR2: KGHSH and LQKENI. Trimming removed 5 bases from V and 3 bases from J; junction bases left unmatched: 12. The length of the CDR3 is 17 residues.

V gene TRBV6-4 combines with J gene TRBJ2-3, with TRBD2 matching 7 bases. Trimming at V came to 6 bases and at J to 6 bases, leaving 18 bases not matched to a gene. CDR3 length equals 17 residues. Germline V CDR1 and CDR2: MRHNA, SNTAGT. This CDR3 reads CASRGRRREHGADTQYF. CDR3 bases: TGTGCCAGCAGGGGGCGTAGGCGGGAGCACGGGGCGGATACGCAGTATTTT.

In DNA form, the CDR3 reads TGTGCCTGGAATAGGGGGATGAACACTGAAGCTTTCTTT. Translating gives CAWNRGMNTEAFF. This rearrangement joins TRBV30 to TRBJ1-1, with TRBD1 as a possible D gene (6 bases). This CDR3 region has 13 residues. In germline, CDR1 is GTSNPN, CDR2 SVGIG (reference sequence). The V gene lost 4 bases and the J gene lost 0 bases, with 9 bases spanning the gap. Full variable domain (remainder filled in from reference TRBV30 and TRBJ1-1): SQTIHQWPATLVQPVGSPLSLECTVEGTSNPNLYWYRQAAGRGLQLLFYSVGIGQISSEVPQNLSASRPQDRQFILSSKKLLLSDSGFYLCAWNRGMNTEAFFGQGTRLTVV.

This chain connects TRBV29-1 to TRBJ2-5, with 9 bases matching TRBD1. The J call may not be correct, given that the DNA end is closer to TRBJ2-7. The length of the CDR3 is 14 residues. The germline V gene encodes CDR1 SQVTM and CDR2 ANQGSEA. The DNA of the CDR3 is TGCAGCGTTGAAGGGGACAGGGAGCTCGACGAGCAGTACTTC. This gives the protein CSVEGDRELDEQYF.

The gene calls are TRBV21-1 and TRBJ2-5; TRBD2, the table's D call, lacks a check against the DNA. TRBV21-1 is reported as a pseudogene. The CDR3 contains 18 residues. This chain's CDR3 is CASSKRGSGSGRGETQYF. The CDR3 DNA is TGTGCCAGCAGCAAAAGGGGGTCTGGTAGCGGGAGGGGGGAGACCCAGTACTTC.

CDR3 residues: CASSSSKGDVNTIYF. The CDR3 coding sequence is TGTGCCAGCAGTTCTAGCAAAGGAGATGTCAACACCATATATTTT. The chain joins TRBV27 to TRBJ1-3; D uncertain. CDR1 and CDR2 (germline): MNHEY, SMNVEV (reference sequence). V was pared by 4 bases and J by 7 bases, with 17 bases between. The CDR3 runs 15 residues.

CDR3 nucleotide sequence: TGCGCCAGCAGCACCGGACTAGCGGGAGGGAGTGAGCAGTACTTC. This encodes CASSTGLAGGSEQYF. This sequence joins TRBV5-1 and TRBJ2-7, with TRBD2 matching 15 bases. The J segment lost 7 bases and the V segment lost 4 bases, leaving 6 bases of the junction unmatched. The CDR3 has 15 amino acids. Per the germline V gene, CDR1 is SGHRS and CDR2 is YFSETQ.

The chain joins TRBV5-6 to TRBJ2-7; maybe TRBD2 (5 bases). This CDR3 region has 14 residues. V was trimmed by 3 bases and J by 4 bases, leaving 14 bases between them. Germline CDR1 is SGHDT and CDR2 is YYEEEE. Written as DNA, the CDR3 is TGTGCCAGCAGCTCCGAACCGGGAACTTACGAGCAGTACTTC. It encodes CASSSEPGTYEQYF.

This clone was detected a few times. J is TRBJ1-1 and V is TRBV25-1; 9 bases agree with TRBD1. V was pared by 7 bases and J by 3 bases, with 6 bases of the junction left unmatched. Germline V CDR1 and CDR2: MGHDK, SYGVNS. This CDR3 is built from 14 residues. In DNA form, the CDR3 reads TGTGCCAGCAAGGGACAGGGTCGGGACACTGAAGCTTTCTTT. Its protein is CASKGQGRDTEAFF.